This T cell receptor beta chain comes out of a study of cytomegalovirus exposure and HLA in healthy donors. CDR3 size: 16 residues. Trimming pared 0 bases from V and 3 bases from J, leaving 14 bases between. Germline CDR1 reads LNHNV; CDR2 reads YYDKDF (reference sequence). Study-level points and caveats: TRBV6-2, TRBV6-3 and some other V segments were excluded as indistinguishable. HLA alleles were associated with 15,000 to 20,000 TCR beta sequences in a later analysis at 0.05 false discovery rate. TCR beta chain V- and J-gene trimming was linked, in a later analysis, to a missense variant in DCLRE1C.

Details on this clone: As yet, its antigen is unknown.

PCR employed 60 Vbeta and 13 Jbeta primers. TCRdb's table, derived via immunoSEQ multiplex PCR, lists solely in-frame clones and lacks some. The sample contains about 160,000 clones, 70% to 80% of which appear only once. Donors likely had unrecorded immune exposures despite being nominally healthy when sampled. The sequencing sample was made of PBMCs. The V call is TRBV15, the J call TRBJ1-1, with D possibly TRBD1 on 6 matching bases. The receptor was derived from a man between 40 and 49 years old in good health and CMV-seronegative. CDR3 residues: CATSRDWGGAYTEAFF. The CDR3 DNA sequence: TGTGCCACCAGCAGAGATTGGGGGGGCGCGTACACTGAAGCTTTCTTT. The entire variable domain, with the rest obtained from reference TRBV15 and TRBJ1-1, is as follows: DAMVIQNPRYQVTQFGKPVTLSCSQTLNHNVMYWYQQKSSQAPKLLFHYYDKDFNNEADTPDNFQSRRPNTSFCFLDIRSPGLGDTAMYLCATSRDWGGAYTEAFFGQGTRLTVV.